The present T cell receptor (beta chain) was sequenced within a study of blood T cell repertoires in COVID-19. Trimming took 5 bases from V and 3 from J; bases not matched to a gene: 10. CDR1 is SGHRS and CDR2 is YFSETQ in the germline V gene. CDR3 length: 15 residues. The table came from immunoSEQ multiplex PCR; TCRdb's copy has only in-frame clones and leaves some out. The sample contains a few hundred thousand clones, around 87% of which appear only once. The receptor's source is an older woman with COVID-19, enrolled during active disease. The rearrangement uses TRBV5-1 and TRBJ1-1; 7 positions match TRBD1. Sequenced material: peripheral blood. The CDR3 loop is CASSIQGLRYTEAFF. The DNA for the CDR3 is TGCGCCAGCAGTATACAGGGGCTCCGGTACACTGAAGCTTTCTTT.